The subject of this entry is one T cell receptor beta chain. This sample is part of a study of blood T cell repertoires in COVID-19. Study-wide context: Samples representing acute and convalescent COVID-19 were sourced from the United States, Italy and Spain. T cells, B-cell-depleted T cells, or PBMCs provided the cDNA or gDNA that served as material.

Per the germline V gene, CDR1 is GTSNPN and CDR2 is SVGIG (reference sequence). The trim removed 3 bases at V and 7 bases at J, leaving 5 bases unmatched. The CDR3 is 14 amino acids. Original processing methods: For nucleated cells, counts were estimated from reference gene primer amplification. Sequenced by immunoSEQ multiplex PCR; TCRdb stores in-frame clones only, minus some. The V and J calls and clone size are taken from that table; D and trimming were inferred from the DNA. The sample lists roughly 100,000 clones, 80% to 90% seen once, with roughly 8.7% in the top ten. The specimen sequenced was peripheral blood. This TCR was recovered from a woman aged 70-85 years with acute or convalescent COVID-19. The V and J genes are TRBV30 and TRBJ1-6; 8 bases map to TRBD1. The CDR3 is CAWRSDRGNSPLHF. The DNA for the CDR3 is TGTGCCTGGAGATCCGACAGGGGAAATTCACCCCTCCACTTT.